Listed here is a single T cell receptor beta chain. Primers: 60 Vbeta forward and 13 Jbeta reverse. Generated by immunoSEQ multiplex PCR, the TCRdb table keeps only in-frame clones and is missing some. In the table there are roughly 100,000 clones, 12% of which are singletons. This sample was included in a study of cytomegalovirus exposure and HLA in healthy donors. CDR1 is SQVTM and CDR2 is ANQGSEA in the germline V gene. This CDR3 contains 13 residues. With 4 bases removed from V and 0 bases from J, the gap between germline ends came to 10 bases. The chain employs TRBV29-1 and TRBJ2-7, with D tentatively TRBD2 (6 bases). Sequences were obtained from PBMCs. This TCR came from a man in his forties or fifties in good health and CMV-seropositive. Written as DNA, the CDR3 is TGCAGCGTTGGGACTACTAGCTCCTACGAGCAGTACTTC. Translation: CSVGTTSSYEQYF.